These 2 T cell receptor beta chains were sequenced from one sample in a study of shared clonotypes between healthy human individuals. The assay was immunoSEQ multiplex PCR, and TCRdb's table has in-frame clones only and misses some. The sample shows 2 million to 3 million clones, under 95% of them seen only once. Source material: naive CD4+ T cells from PBMCs. Subset noted: CD45RA+ positively selected. The source is a man aged 18 to 35 in good health. Some clones in this sample may be carry-over from other donors' samples.

V gene TRBV2 combines with J gene TRBJ1-4; tentatively, D is TRBD1 (6 bases). Germline CDR1 reads SNHLY; CDR2 reads FYNNEI. Trimming shortened V by 3 bases and J by 8 bases, and 16 bases separated the two germline ends. The length of the CDR3 is 15 residues. The CDR3 protein is CASSDPPGAREKLFF. The DNA for the CDR3 is TGTGCCAGCAGTGACCCTCCGGGGGCGCGGGAAAAACTGTTTTTT. The full variable domain, completed using reference TRBV2 and TRBJ1-4, is EPEVTQTPSHQVTQMGQEVILRCVPISNHLYFYWYRQILGQKVEFLVSFYNNEISEKSEIFDDQFSVERPDGSNFTLKIRSTKLEDSAMYFCASSDPPGAREKLFFGSGTQLSVL.

The V and J genes are TRBV28 and TRBJ1-1; D is unresolved. The length of the CDR3 is 16 residues. Germline V gene sequence: CDR1 MDHEN, CDR2 SYDVKM. With 2 bases removed from V and 4 bases from J, the gap between germline ends came to 17 bases. The CDR3 DNA follows: TGTGCCAGCAGTTTACTCAGCCGGGTTAAGTCCACTGAAGCTTTCTTT. This gives the protein CASSLLSRVKSTEAFF.